A single T cell receptor (beta chain) is shown here with its context. Its specificity is unknown. These data are taken from a study of vaccination and CD4 T cells after COVID-19. Whole-study context: Convalescent patients gave post-COVID blood a median about 100 days post-diagnosis, range 35 to 161. Broader study findings: Convalescent patients displayed a median about 86% of reactive clones emerging only post-vaccination. A nonsignificant rise from about 20 to 38 was seen in the median number of SARS-CoV-2-reactive clonotypes.

Oncomine TCR Beta short-read sequencing was applied to DNA from cultured CD4+ T cells. TCRdb used MiXCR to reprocess the PCR reads, holding one entry per CDR3 protein. The repertoire has about 12,000 distinct CDR3 sequences, roughly four fifths of them found once; the top ten carry about 20%. Treatment meaning: roughly nine-day PBMC culture with coronavirus spike peptide pools or control peptides (ViraFEST assay). Days 3 and 7 saw half the medium swapped for fresh IL-2 medium. V was trimmed by 1 base and J by 3 bases, leaving 14 bases between them. Germline values: CDR1 SGHAT, CDR2 FQNNGV. The CDR3 extends over 16 amino acids.

The origin of this receptor is a human donor who had recovered from COVID-19. Sequencing was carried out using CD4+ T cells from blood, cultured in vitro. The rearrangement links TRBV11-2 to TRBJ2-3; D is possibly TRBD2 (7 bases). Here the CDR3 reads CASSLVGGGSTDTQYF. In DNA, the CDR3 is TGTGCCAGCAGCTTAGTTGGCGGGGGCAGTACAGATACGCAGTATTTT.